A selection of T cell receptor beta chains follows, all from one sample in a study of human T cells and chemical hapten exposure. TCRdb re-called the RACE reads with MiXCR, one entry per CDR3 protein. The table includes some 180,000 distinct CDR3 sequences, around 24% detected once. Sequences were derived from whole blood, sampled in connection with sensitization to the hapten diphenylcyclopropenone (DPC). The receptors were gathered from a woman aged 45-60 years with alopecia areata. Some clones in this sample may be carry-over from other donors' samples. Both conserved end residues are part of each CDR3. Fields, in order: V gene, J gene, clone size, D gene, CDR3 DNA, CDR3 protein. The D gene is left open where the match is weak. A clone size is listed for some rows: how often the clone was seen (once, few, many), or a class if it is expanded.

V gene: TRBV20-1
J gene: TRBJ2-2
clone size: -
D gene: -
CDR3 DNA: TGCAGTGCTAGGGGACTTAACACCGGGGAGCTGTTTTTT
CDR3 protein: CSARGLNTGELFF

V gene: TRBV19
J gene: TRBJ2-1
clone size: few
D gene: -
CDR3 DNA: TGTGCCAGTAGTATGGCTCTCAATGAGCAGTTCTTC
CDR3 protein: CASSMALNEQFF

V gene: TRBV11-2
J gene: TRBJ2-5
clone size: many
D gene: TRBD2
CDR3 DNA: TGCGCCAGCAGCTTGGGACTAGCGGAAGAGACCCAGTACTTC
CDR3 protein: CASSLGLAEETQYF

V gene: TRBV6-2/TRBV6-3
J gene: TRBJ1-4
clone size: -
D gene: -
CDR3 DNA: TGTGCCAGCAGCCGCGCGCCAGTAAGAGAAAAACTGTTTTTT
CDR3 protein: CASSRAPVREKLFF

V gene: TRBV6-5
J gene: TRBJ1-5
clone size: once
D gene: TRBD1
CDR3 DNA: TGTGCCAGCAGTTACTCGACAGGGATCCAGCCCCAGCATTTT
CDR3 protein: CASSYSTGIQPQHF

V gene: TRBV5-1
J gene: TRBJ2-1
clone size: -
D gene: -
CDR3 DNA: TGCGCCAGCAGCTGGGGGGCCGGGCGGGATGAGCAGTTCTTC
CDR3 protein: CASSWGAGRDEQFF

V gene: TRBV12-3/TRBV12-4
J gene: TRBJ2-1
clone size: -
D gene: -
CDR3 DNA: TGTGCCAGCTCCGCCCCCCGGCTGAAGCTTGAGCAGTTCTTC
CDR3 protein: CASSAPRLKLEQFF

V gene: TRBV11-2
J gene: TRBJ1-4
clone size: -
D gene: TRBD1
CDR3 DNA: TGTGCCAGCAGCTTAGACGGGACAGGGGGCCCACTTGCAACTAATGAAAAACTGTTTTTT
CDR3 protein: CASSLDGTGGPLATNEKLFF

V gene: TRBV11-2
J gene: TRBJ2-1
clone size: -
D gene: -
CDR3 DNA: TGTGCCAGCAGCTTCTCCGGGATCAACACCCATGAGCAGTTCTTC
CDR3 protein: CASSFSGINTHEQFF

V gene: TRBV15
J gene: TRBJ1-5
clone size: few
D gene: -
CDR3 DNA: TGTGCCACCAGCAGAAGGGATAGCAATCAGCCCCAGCATTTT
CDR3 protein: CATSRRDSNQPQHF

V gene: TRBV5-1
J gene: TRBJ2-5
clone size: few
D gene: TRBD2
CDR3 DNA: TGCGCCAGCAGCTCGGGGGGGACTAGCGGCCAAGAGACCCAGTACTTC
CDR3 protein: CASSSGGTSGQETQYF

V gene: TRBV5-5
J gene: TRBJ1-1
clone size: -
D gene: -
CDR3 DNA: TGTGCCAGCAGCTTGATACTGGGATTCGGCACTGAAGCTTTCTTT
CDR3 protein: CASSLILGFGTEAFF

V gene: TRBV5-1
J gene: TRBJ2-1
clone size: -
D gene: TRBD1
CDR3 DNA: TGCGCCAGCAGCTTGGCAGGGACAGGGGTCAATGAGCAGTTCTTC
CDR3 protein: CASSLAGTGVNEQFF

V gene: TRBV20-1
J gene: TRBJ2-7
clone size: -
D gene: -
CDR3 DNA: TGCAGTGCTAGAGATCTGGAAGGGGAGCAGTACTTC
CDR3 protein: CSARDLEGEQYF

V gene: TRBV5-8
J gene: TRBJ1-1
clone size: few
D gene: TRBD1
CDR3 DNA: TGTGCCAGCAGCTTGCACCAGGGGGCCACTGAAGCTTTCTTT
CDR3 protein: CASSLHQGATEAFF

V gene: TRBV5-1
J gene: TRBJ2-3
clone size: few
D gene: -
CDR3 DNA: TGCGCCAGCAGCTTGCAAGGGGGGAACGCAGATACGCAGTATTTT
CDR3 protein: CASSLQGGNADTQYF

V gene: TRBV20-1
J gene: TRBJ1-2
clone size: few
D gene: TRBD1
CDR3 DNA: TGCAGTGTAAGCCGAGGGGGCGCAGTTAATTATGGCTACACCTTC
CDR3 protein: CSVSRGGAVNYGYTF

V gene: TRBV5-1
J gene: TRBJ1-1
clone size: -
D gene: -
CDR3 DNA: TGCGCCAGCAGCTTTGTAACTGGGGGGTCGGACACTGAAGCTTTCTTT
CDR3 protein: CASSFVTGGSDTEAFF

V gene: TRBV21-1
J gene: TRBJ2-7
clone size: -
D gene: -
CDR3 DNA: TGTGCCAGCAGCAGGTGGAATAGCGGGAGGGTGTGGCCCTACGAGCAGTACTTC
CDR3 protein: CASSRWNSGRVWPYEQYF

V gene: TRBV6-4
J gene: TRBJ1-2
clone size: few
D gene: TRBD1
CDR3 DNA: TGTGCCAGCAGCTCACGCCCCACAGGGGGTGGCTACACCTTC
CDR3 protein: CASSSRPTGGGYTF

V gene: TRBV20-1
J gene: TRBJ2-3
clone size: -
D gene: TRBD2
CDR3 DNA: TGCAGTGCGAATCTAGCGGGAGCGGATACGCAGTATTTT
CDR3 protein: CSANLAGADTQYF

V gene: TRBV27
J gene: TRBJ2-3
clone size: -
D gene: -
CDR3 DNA: TGTGCCAGCAGTTTACTTACGGGAGATACGCAGTATTTT
CDR3 protein: CASSLLTGDTQYF

V gene: TRBV6-5
J gene: TRBJ2-7
clone size: -
D gene: TRBD2
CDR3 DNA: TGTGCCAGCAGTTACTCAGGGACTAGAGTAAGGTACGAGCAGTACTTC
CDR3 protein: CASSYSGTRVRYEQYF

V gene: TRBV24-1
J gene: TRBJ2-1
clone size: -
D gene: -
CDR3 DNA: TGTGCCACCAGTGATCCTAGTCTATCCTCCTACAATGAGCAGTTCTTC
CDR3 protein: CATSDPSLSSYNEQFF

V gene: TRBV10-3
J gene: TRBJ2-7
clone size: -
D gene: -
CDR3 DNA: TGTGCCATAAGGGCGGGACTTTCAACCTACGAGCAGTACTTC
CDR3 protein: CAIRAGLSTYEQYF

V gene: TRBV12-3/TRBV12-4
J gene: TRBJ2-3
clone size: -
D gene: -
CDR3 DNA: TGTGCCAGCAGTTTAGCGAGAGGGAGACCAGATACGCAGTATTTT
CDR3 protein: CASSLARGRPDTQYF

V gene: TRBV20-1
J gene: TRBJ2-7
clone size: few
D gene: TRBD2
CDR3 DNA: TGCAGTGCCGGGGGGGACTCAACCTACGAGCAGTACTTC
CDR3 protein: CSAGGDSTYEQYF

V gene: TRBV6-5
J gene: TRBJ2-1
clone size: -
D gene: -
CDR3 DNA: TGTGCCAGCAGTCGGGGGCGTAATGTGGGGAATGAGCAGTTCTTC
CDR3 protein: CASSRGRNVGNEQFF

V gene: TRBV7-9
J gene: TRBJ2-5
clone size: -
D gene: -
CDR3 DNA: TGTGCCAGCAGCGTCATACAGGGAGGAGAGACCCAGTACTTC
CDR3 protein: CASSVIQGGETQYF

V gene: TRBV6-2/TRBV6-3
J gene: TRBJ2-1
clone size: -
D gene: TRBD2
CDR3 DNA: TGTGCCACCGGTCCTCTAGCGGGAGGTTTTGGTGAGCAGTTCTTC
CDR3 protein: CATGPLAGGFGEQFF

V gene: TRBV10-1
J gene: TRBJ1-2
clone size: -
D gene: -
CDR3 DNA: TGCGCCAGCAGTGCGGCGGGTTCCTATGGCTACACCTTC
CDR3 protein: CASSAAGSYGYTF